This T cell receptor (beta chain) is drawn from a study of regulatory T cells in long-lasting Graves disease. The CDR3 runs 14 residues. Germline assignment: CDR1 MNHEY and CDR2 SVGEGT. V gave up 0 bases and J gave up 3 bases, with 9 bases separating them. Arm-PCR of CDR3 regions and iRepertoire HTBI primers were used to build TCR beta libraries. MiXCR, applied by TCRdb to the multiplex PCR reads, yields one record per CDR3 protein. This repertoire shows 300,000 to 450,000 distinct CDR3 sequences, around 16% found once; its top ten account for about 20%. Described time point: newly diagnosed GD, antithyroid drugs for less than 3 months. PBMC RNA was the source of the TCR library. Recruitment took place at an endocrinology department in Xi'an, China.

This TCR came from a female donor with Graves disease. V usage is TRBV6-2 or TRBV6-3 and J usage is TRBJ2-7; D uncertain. This specimen was peripheral blood mononuclear cells (PBMCs), taken at new diagnosis, from a patient treated with antithyroid drugs. CDR3 region: CASSYSLEIYEQYF. The CDR3 DNA reads as TGTGCCAGCAGTTACTCGCTGGAGATCTACGAGCAGTACTTC.